This is a list of T cell receptor beta chains from one sample in a study of blood T cell repertoires in COVID-19. Method: immunoSEQ multiplex PCR; TCRdb's copy keeps in-frame clones and lacks some. The repertoire includes a few hundred thousand clones, about 90% of them detected once, and more than 5% sits in the top ten. The sequencing input was PBMCs or T cells enriched from blood (not recorded which). These receptors came from a man aged 25-45 years who had recovered from COVID-19. CDR3s include the opening cysteine and the closing phenylalanine or tryptophan. D genes are given only for firm matches. Clone sizes are given selectively: once, few, many, or a class where the clone is expanded.

-,TRBV4-2,-,TRBJ2-4,TGTGCCAGCAGCCAAGGGAGAGGGGCCAAAAACATTCAGTACTTC,CASSQGRGAKNIQYF
-,TRBV9,TRBD2,TRBJ2-3,TGTGCCAGCAGCGCCTCAGGACTAGATAGAGATACGCAGTATTTT,CASSASGLDRDTQYF
few,TRBV7-9,TRBD1,TRBJ1-2,TGTGCCAGCAGGTCAGACAGGGGCGACACCTATGGCTACACCTTC,CASRSDRGDTYGYTF
-,TRBV5-1,-,TRBJ2-2,TGCGCCAGCAGTAAAGCAACAGGGAGTACCGGGGAGCTGTTTTTT,CASSKATGSTGELFF
-,TRBV6-5,-,TRBJ1-4,TGTGCCAGCAGTTACTCGCCGGGGGGGGTTGAAAAACTGTTTTTT,CASSYSPGGVEKLFF
-,TRBV27,-,TRBJ1-6,TGTGCCAGCAGTTTAGTTGTGGAGAAAAAACCCCTCCACTTT,CASSLVVEKKPLHF
-,TRBV4-1,TRBD2,TRBJ2-3,TGCGCCAGCAGCCAAGAACAGCGGGGGGGCAGAGATACGCAGTATTTT,CASSQEQRGGRDTQYF
-,TRBV19,-,TRBJ2-3,TGTGCCAGCTCCTCATATACAGGGAGAGATTACACAGATACGCAGTATTTT,CASSSYTGRDYTDTQYF
-,TRBV5-5,-,TRBJ2-2,TGTGCCAGCTCCGGGACTCAGAACACCGGGGAGCTGTTTTTT,CASSGTQNTGELFF
-,TRBV7-8,TRBD2,TRBJ2-1,TGTGCCAGCAGCCCGGGACTAGCGGGGGGTCCTCTCTACAATGAGCAGTTCTTC,CASSPGLAGGPLYNEQFF
-,TRBV3-1/TRBV3-2,TRBD2,TRBJ2-5,TGTGCCAGCAGGAACAAGAGAACAACTAGCGGGGAAGAGACCCAGTACTTC,CASRNKRTTSGEETQYF
-,TRBV27,-,TRBJ2-7,TGTGCCAGCAGTCTAGGGGGGGCAGCCTACGAGCAGTACTTC,CASSLGGAAYEQYF
-,TRBV6-5,TRBD1,TRBJ1-1,TGTGCCAGCAGTTACGGGACAGGTGGGGCTTTCTTT,CASSYGTGGAFF
-,TRBV10-3,TRBD2,TRBJ2-1,TGTGCCATCAGTGAGTCCAGTAGCGGGGGATACAATGAGCAGTTCTTC,CAISESSSGGYNEQFF
once,TRBV21-1,-,TRBJ1-2,TGTGCCAGCAGCAGACAAGGGACAGGCGGGAGCTATGGCTACACCTTC,CASSRQGTGGSYGYTF
-,TRBV10-3,-,TRBJ1-2,TGTGCCATCAGTGCGGGGACTTCCCCATCGCAGGCGGGCTACACCTTC,CAISAGTSPSQAGYTF
-,TRBV11-1,-,TRBJ2-3,TGTGCCAGCAGCCCAGGGGCAGATACGCAGTATTTT,CASSPGADTQYF
-,TRBV5-1,-,TRBJ2-3,TGCGCCAGCAGCTTGGGAGGGGGAAGGACAGATACGCAGTATTTT,CASSLGGGRTDTQYF
-,TRBV11-2,TRBD1,TRBJ1-2,TGTGCCAGCAGCCTACAGGGGAAGTATGGCTACACCTTC,CASSLQGKYGYTF
-,TRBV19,-,TRBJ1-5,TGTGCCAGTAGTCCTCAACCGGGTGCAGTGGATCAGCCCCAGCATTTT,CASSPQPGAVDQPQHF
-,TRBV7-2,-,TRBJ1-1,TGTGCCAGCAGCACCCGACTGCAGAACACTGAAGCTTTCTTT,CASSTRLQNTEAFF
-,TRBV30,-,TRBJ1-2,TGTGCCTGGAGCGCCGCCGCGGAGACTTACTATGGCTACACCTTC,CAWSAAAETYYGYTF
-,TRBV6-5,-,TRBJ2-7,TGTGCCAGCGGCCAGGGGCTTTACGAGCAGTACTTC,CASGQGLYEQYF
-,TRBV27,-,TRBJ1-4,TGTGCCAGCAGTCCCAAGGAGACAACTAATGAAAAACTGTTTTTT,CASSPKETTNEKLFF
few,TRBV19,TRBD1,TRBJ2-5,TGTGCCAGTAGTACACAGGGGGCGGCAGAGACCCAGTACTTC,CASSTQGAAETQYF
-,TRBV30,-,TRBJ1-2,TGTGCCTGGAGTGCCCGACAGATGTACTATGGCTACACCTTC,CAWSARQMYYGYTF
-,TRBV2,-,TRBJ2-1,TGTGCCAGCAGTGAAGCGCTTGGGGCCAGGTGGAATGAGCAGTTCTTC,CASSEALGARWNEQFF
-,TRBV10-2,-,TRBJ1-5,TGCGCCAGCAGTGACACAGGGAGTAGCAATCAGCCCCAGCATTTT,CASSDTGSSNQPQHF
-,TRBV4-1,-,TRBJ2-5,TGCGCCAGCAGCCTCGGGAGCGGGGAGACCCAGTACTTC,CASSLGSGETQYF
-,TRBV28,TRBD1,TRBJ1-2,TGTGCCAGCAGCAAACAGGGGGGAGGCTACACCTTC,CASSKQGGGYTF
-,TRBV24-1,TRBD1,TRBJ2-2,TGTGCCACCAGTGACCCCGGACAGGGAGAGATTTCGAACACCGGGGAGCTGTTTTTT,CATSDPGQGEISNTGELFF
-,TRBV28,TRBD1,TRBJ1-5,TGTGCCAGCAGTTCAGGGATGGGACAGGGCGTCGGCAATCAGCCCCAGCATTTT,CASSSGMGQGVGNQPQHF
once,TRBV27,-,TRBJ2-7,TGTGCCAGCAGTTTATCAGTCAGGGCCTCCTACGAGCAGTACTTC,CASSLSVRASYEQYF
-,TRBV15,TRBD2,TRBJ2-7,TGTGCCACCAGCGTCCGGGGGGACCTCTACGAGCAGTACTTC,CATSVRGDLYEQYF
-,TRBV6-5,TRBD1,TRBJ2-6,TGTGCCAGCAAATCACAGGGGGTCGGGGCCAACGTCCTGACTTTC,CASKSQGVGANVLTF
-,TRBV28,-,TRBJ1-5,TGTGCCAGCAACACGGCGGGGGGCCGCAATCAGCCCCAGCATTTT,CASNTAGGRNQPQHF
-,TRBV3-1/TRBV3-2,TRBD1,TRBJ2-2,TGTGCCAGCAGCCAAAGGGACAGGGGTCCCGGGGAGCTGTTTTTT,CASSQRDRGPGELFF
once,TRBV7-9,TRBD2,TRBJ2-3,TGTGCCAGCAGCTTATCGGCTAGCGGGGATGATACGCAGTATTTT,CASSLSASGDDTQYF
-,TRBV7-8,-,TRBJ1-5,TGTGCCAGCAGCCCCTTCGCCGGGAGTAGCAATCAGCCCCAGCATTTT,CASSPFAGSSNQPQHF
-,TRBV27,TRBD1,TRBJ1-1,TGTGCCAGCAGTCACCCCCGGGACAGGGGGCCGAAGGGCACTGAAGCTTTCTTT,CASSHPRDRGPKGTEAFF
-,TRBV28,TRBD2,TRBJ2-2,TGTGCCAGCAGTTTATTTACTAGCGGGGGGGTAGCCGCCGGGGAGCTGTTTTTT,CASSLFTSGGVAAGELFF
-,TRBV7-9,-,TRBJ2-7,TGTGCCAGCAGCTTAGCTCCAGAACCCTACGAGCAGTACTTC,CASSLAPEPYEQYF
-,TRBV24-1,-,TRBJ1-4,TGTGCCACCCTTGCAACTAATGAAAAACTGTTTTTT,CATLATNEKLFF
-,TRBV4-1,TRBD1,TRBJ2-5,TGCGCCAGCAGCCCGCGGGACAGGGAGGAGACCCAGTACTTC,CASSPRDREETQYF
-,TRBV2,-,TRBJ1-2,TGTGCCAGCAGTGAAGGGGGGCTCAACTATGGCTACACCTTC,CASSEGGLNYGYTF